The 31 T cell receptor beta chains reported below all come from one sample, sequenced in a study of T-cell reconstitution after alpha-beta-depleted transplantation in children. Unique molecular identifiers were incorporated into the prepared TCRbeta library. TCRdb fed the PCR reads into MiXCR, producing one record per CDR3 protein. The data contain roughly 240,000 distinct CDR3 sequences, roughly 8.2% of them singletons. The sequencing here drew on PBMCs, mostly from graft donor cells, taken 180 days after TCRalphabeta/CD19-depleted stem cell transplant. These receptors were taken from a male patient between 10 and 17 years old who had a stem cell transplant for acute lymphoblastic leukemia, so the T cells may come from the graft donor.

This clonotype was seen a few times. The chain has TRBV3-1 and TRBJ2-4, with a possible D match to TRBD1 (6 bases). The CDR3 runs to 15 residues. Germline CDR1 LGHDT, CDR2 YNNKEL (reference sequence). The germline V and J ends were trimmed by 4 bases and 0 bases, with 10 bases remaining between them. The CDR3 DNA follows: TGTGCCAGCAGCCGGACAGCCCTAGCCAAAAACATTCAGTACTTC. Translating gives CASSRTALAKNIQYF. Complete variable domain (other parts from reference TRBV3-1 and TRBJ2-4): DTAVSQTPKYLVTQMGNDKSIKCEQNLGHDTMYWYKQDSKKFLKIMFSYNNKELIINETVPNRFSPKSPDKAHLNLHINSLELGDSAVYFCASSRTALAKNIQYFGAGTRLSVL.

This clonotype has ten or more counts. The rearrangement joins TRBV18 to TRBJ2-3, with D tentatively TRBD2 (5 bases). Trimming took off 3 bases at V and 2 bases at J, with 15 bases between the two ends. The CDR3 runs to 16 residues. Germline CDR1 reads KGHSH; CDR2 reads LQKENI. The CDR3 nucleotides read TGTGCCAGCTCACCCCGGGATTCGAGGTTCACAGATACGCAGTATTTT. Encoded protein: CASSPRDSRFTDTQYF.

The table lists this clonotype with many counts. The chain has TRBV15 and TRBJ2-1; 7 bases map to TRBD2. The CDR3 is made up of 18 amino acids. Germline V CDR1 and CDR2: LNHNV, YYDKDF (reference sequence). The ends lost 0 bases at V and 0 bases at J; junction bases unmatched: 8. This chain's CDR3 is CATSRDLLALSSYNEQFF. In DNA form, the CDR3 reads TGTGCCACCAGCAGAGATCTACTAGCGTTGAGCTCCTACAATGAGCAGTTCTTC.

This chain connects TRBV4-3 to TRBJ2-3; D uncertain. CDR1 LGHNA and CDR2 YSLEER come from the germline V gene. V lost 3 bases to trimming and J lost 9 bases, with 10 bases between them. The CDR3 covers 12 residues. The CDR3, as DNA: TGCGCCAGCAGCCATGGGGTCGGGACGCAGTATTTT. Its translation is CASSHGVGTQYF.

The chain combines TRBV3-1 with TRBJ2-6, with a possible D match to TRBD1 (8 bases). V was clipped by 3 bases and J by 0 bases, with 15 bases between them. CDR3 length: 18 amino acids. Germline V CDR1 and CDR2: LGHDT, YNNKEL (reference sequence). Written as DNA, the CDR3 is TGTGCCAGCAGCCACCTACAGGGGGGGACCTCTGGGGCCAACGTCCTGACTTTC. It yields the protein CASSHLQGGTSGANVLTF.

The table lists this clonotype with many counts. V and J are TRBV12-3 or TRBV12-4 and TRBJ1-4, with 11 bases matching TRBD1. V gave up 5 bases and J gave up 8 bases; unmatched junction bases: 10. CDR3 length: 16 residues. CDR3 residues: CASSLHRTGGGEKLFF. The CDR3 nucleotides are TGTGCCAGCAGTCTTCATCGGACAGGGGGCGGCGAAAAACTGTTTTTT.

There are a few counts of this clonotype. This chain links TRBV23-1 with TRBJ2-3; D uncertain. TRBV23-1 is known as an ORF, though its function is uncertain. The CDR3 totals 10 residues. V was trimmed by 8 bases and J by 6 bases, leaving 6 bases between them. This chain's CDR3 is CASPNDTQYF. The CDR3 DNA is TGCGCCAGCCCCAACGATACGCAGTATTTT.

The chain links TRBV6-2 or TRBV6-3 to TRBJ1-1, with a tentative D call TRBD1 (6 bases). Germline loops: CDR1 MNHEY, CDR2 SVGEGT. Trimming shortened V by 9 bases and J by 5 bases, and 13 bases separated the two germline ends. The CDR3 totals 12 residues. This chain's CDR3 is CASKRGWTEAFF. The CDR3 DNA follows: TGTGCCAGTAAGAGGGGGTGGACTGAAGCTTTCTTT.

This clonotype was recorded many times. The rearrangement joins TRBV4-3 to TRBJ2-5; D may be TRBD1 (6 bases). Trimming removed 4 bases at V and 5 bases at J, with 17 bases between. There are 15 residues in the CDR3. Germline V gene data show CDR1 as LGHNA and CDR2 as YSLEER. CDR3 in DNA: TGCGCCAGCAGCCCCACCCCCACAGGGTGGGAGACCCAGTACTTC. Translating it yields CASSPTPTGWETQYF.

Ten or more counts support this clonotype. This chain links TRBV28 with TRBJ1-4, with D tentatively TRBD1 (6 bases). V was trimmed by 9 bases and J by 5 bases, leaving 16 bases between them. Germline CDR1 reads MDHEN; CDR2 reads SYDVKM. The CDR3 has 14 residues. CDR3 sequence reads: CASLHRDINEKLFF. The CDR3 DNA reads as TGTGCCAGTCTCCACCGGGACATAAATGAAAAACTGTTTTTT.

This clonotype was detected many times. V is TRBV18 and J is TRBJ1-5; 10 bases align to TRBD1. The CDR3 has 15 residues. V trimming: 2 bases; J trimming: 7 bases; junction bases outside the gene matches: 5. Germline V gene lookup returns CDR1 KGHSH and CDR2 LQKENI. The CDR3 DNA follows: TGTGCCAGCTCACCAGGGACAGGGGTAGGACAGCCCCAGCATTTT. Translating gives CASSPGTGVGQPQHF.

This clonotype was detected many times. J is TRBJ2-3 and V is TRBV6-5; D gene ambiguous. This CDR3 has 12 amino acids. The germline V gene has CDR1 MNHEY and CDR2 SVGAGI. With 1 base removed from V and 6 bases from J, the gap between germline ends came to 5 bases. The DNA for the CDR3 is TGTGCCAGCAGTTACTACGGGGATACGCAGTATTTT. Its protein product is CASSYYGDTQYF.

Many counts were recorded for this clonotype. V gene TRBV27 combines with J gene TRBJ1-5, with D possibly matching TRBD1 (6 bases). V was shortened by 5 bases and J by 2 bases, with 16 bases between the two germline ends. Germline CDR1 MNHEY, CDR2 SMNVEV (reference sequence). The CDR3 covers 16 residues. The CDR3 sequence is CASSRGWGLGNQPQHF. CDR3 DNA: TGTGCCAGCAGTCGTGGTTGGGGGCTGGGCAATCAGCCCCAGCATTTT.

This clonotype was counted many times. The chain carries TRBV20-1 and TRBJ1-1; perhaps TRBD1 as D (6 bases). This CDR3 is built from 14 residues. Per the germline V gene, CDR1 is DFQATT and CDR2 is SNEGSKA (reference sequence). Between the trimmed V and J ends, which lost 6 bases and 0 bases, there was a span of 14 bases. In nucleotides, the CDR3 is TGCAGTGCAAACAGGGACCTCATGAACACTGAAGCTTTCTTT. Protein: CSANRDLMNTEAFF.

This clonotype has ten or more counts. V usage is TRBV2 and J usage is TRBJ2-4; no clear D gene. The CDR3 runs 14 residues. Looked up from germline, CDR1 is SNHLY and CDR2 is FYNNEI. Trimming shortened V by 4 bases and J by 4 bases, and 11 bases separated the two germline ends. The chain's CDR3 is CASSVPLHKNIQYF. For the CDR3, the DNA is TGTGCCAGCAGTGTTCCACTCCATAAAAACATTCAGTACTTC.

This clonotype was detected ten times or more. This chain uses TRBV6-4 with TRBJ1-1; D gene unclear. The germline V gene encodes CDR1 MRHNA and CDR2 SNTAGT. The CDR3 is 13 residues long. V lost 2 bases and J 5 bases, leaving 9 bases between the germline ends. CDR3 residues: CASSDEAGTEAFF. The CDR3 DNA follows: TGTGCCAGCAGTGACGAAGCGGGTACTGAAGCTTTCTTT.

There are many counts of this clonotype. A single base separates this from a much larger clone, so it may be a read error. The chain carries TRBV5-1 and TRBJ2-1; no reliable D call. V was cut by 0 bases and J by 10 bases, with 5 bases left in between. The CDR3 contains 11 residues. The germline V gene encodes CDR1 SGHRS and CDR2 YFSETQ. The CDR3 nucleotides read TGCGCCAGCAGCTTGGCGGTCGAGCAGTTCTTC. Its protein product is CASSLAVEQFF.

This clonotype has ten or more counts. This chain connects TRBV10-3 to TRBJ2-2, with 11 bases that match TRBD2. CDR3 size: 17 residues. V shed 6 bases and J 1 base; nucleotides not matched to a gene: 7. CDR1 and CDR2 from the germline V gene are ENHRY and SYGVKD. CDR3 amino acids: CAIRKTSGAGNTGELFF. The CDR3 DNA reads as TGTGCCATCAGAAAGACTAGCGGGGCGGGGAACACCGGGGAGCTGTTTTTT.

Many counts were recorded for this clonotype. V is TRBV3-1 and J is TRBJ1-3; D call uncertain. The CDR3 has 14 amino acids. Germline CDR1 is LGHDT and CDR2 is YNNKEL (reference sequence). V was shortened by 5 bases and J by 0 bases, with 8 bases between the two germline ends. The CDR3 region has the DNA TGTGCCAGCAGCGGACCCTTCTCTGGAAACACCATATATTTT. Protein sequence: CASSGPFSGNTIYF.

This clonotype was counted ten times or more. This rearrangement joins TRBV9 to TRBJ2-2; the D is unclear. This CDR3 is built from 14 residues. From germline, CDR1 is SGDLS and CDR2 YYNGEE. Trimming removed 0 bases at V and 6 bases at J, with 9 bases between. The CDR3 DNA reads as TGTGCCAGCAGCGTAGCTACGAGCCCCGGGGAGCTGTTTTTT. This encodes CASSVATSPGELFF.

This clonotype was seen at least ten times. This chain connects TRBV6-2 or TRBV6-3 to TRBJ2-7; 9 bases fit TRBD1. The CDR3 runs 20 residues. Germline CDR1 is MNHEY and CDR2 is SVGEGT. Trimming at V came to 2 bases and at J to 3 bases, leaving 20 bases not matched to a gene. DNA for the CDR3: TGTGCCAGCAGTTACGAGATAATCTTAACCGGGACAGGGAAGGACTACGAGCAGTACTTC. It encodes CASSYEIILTGTGKDYEQYF.

Worth noting for this clonotype: A much more abundant neighbour one base away suggests this may be a read error. The chain carries TRBV28 and TRBJ1-2, with D maybe TRBD1 (6 bases). The germline CDR1 and CDR2 sequences are MDHEN and SYDVKM. The CDR3 covers 15 residues. The CDR3 DNA follows: TGTGCCAGCAGCTCCCAGGGACACCTGAACTATGGCAACACCTTC. It is translated as CASSSQGHLNYGNTF.

In its sample, this clonotype was seen a few times. This chain uses TRBV7-2 with TRBJ1-6; weak D call: TRBD1 (6 bases). This CDR3 comprises 17 residues. V lost 5 bases, J lost 5 bases, and 19 bases lay in between. Germline values: CDR1 SGHTA, CDR2 FQGNSA. The CDR3 nucleotides are TGTGCCAGCAGCCCTACAGGGTCCCCTTTTAATAATTCACCCCTCCACTTT. This gives the protein CASSPTGSPFNNSPLHF.

Ten or more counts support this clonotype. CDR3 residues: CASSSLGVRAYQPQHF. DNA of the CDR3: TGTGCCAGCAGCTCACTGGGGGTCAGGGCCTATCAGCCCCAGCATTTT. The chain carries TRBV7-8 and TRBJ1-5; perhaps TRBD1 as D (5 bases). The length of the CDR3 is 16 residues. V lost 4 bases and J 5 bases, leaving 18 bases between the germline ends. Germline CDR1 SGHVS, CDR2 FQNEAQ.

This clonotype came up many times. The chain has TRBV5-1 and TRBJ2-3; 8 bases match TRBD2. Unmatched junction bases numbered 8, after V lost 1 base and J lost 4 bases. The CDR3 extends over 16 amino acids. The germline V gene has CDR1 SGHRS and CDR2 YFSETQ. The CDR3 bases are TGCGCCAGCAGCTTGAAAGCGGGAGCGAAAGCAGATACGCAGTATTTT. Translation: CASSLKAGAKADTQYF.

This clonotype has ten or more counts. J is TRBJ2-1 and V is TRBV20-1; unclear D gene. This CDR3 contains 10 residues. V was trimmed by 2 bases and J by 5 bases, leaving 1 base between them. Germline CDR1 reads DFQATT; CDR2 reads SNEGSKA (reference sequence). The CDR3 here is CSARNNEQFF. The CDR3 DNA follows: TGCAGTGCTAGAAACAATGAGCAGTTCTTC.

At least ten counts were recorded for this clonotype. V and J are TRBV4-3 and TRBJ2-7; no definite D call. Germline V lookup: CDR1 LGHNA, CDR2 YSLEER. This CDR3 comprises 13 residues. The germline V and J ends were trimmed by 0 bases and 2 bases, with 5 bases remaining between them. The CDR3 is CASSQERTYEQYF. CDR3 bases: TGCGCCAGCAGCCAAGAGCGTACCTACGAGCAGTACTTC.

This clonotype showed up many times. The rearrangement uses TRBV11-3 and TRBJ2-1; no definite D call. CDR1 and CDR2 from the germline V gene are SGHNT and YENEEA. The CDR3 totals 13 residues. Trimming removed 3 bases from V and 7 bases from J, with 10 bases in between. This CDR3 is CASSFGTVNEQFF. The CDR3 bases are TGTGCCAGCAGCTTCGGAACAGTTAATGAGCAGTTCTTC.

In its sample, this clonotype was seen many times. The CDR3 DNA follows: TGTGCCAGCATTGAGGCGGGCGTTGCGAACACCGGGGAGCTGTTTTTT. It specifies CASIEAGVANTGELFF. The chain employs TRBV28 and TRBJ2-2; possible D gene TRBD2, 5 bases. The CDR3 totals 16 residues. Trimming shortened V by 7 bases and J by 0 bases, and 15 bases separated the two germline ends. The germline CDR1 and CDR2 sequences are MDHEN and SYDVKM.

The chain couples TRBV19 to TRBJ2-1, with 7 bases lining up with TRBD2. V lost 8 bases, J lost 2 bases, and 9 bases stayed unmatched. This CDR3 contains 15 residues. Germline values: CDR1 LNHDA, CDR2 SQIVND (reference sequence). The CDR3 nucleotides are TGTGCCAGTGGGGGGGGGGACTTTACCTACAATGAGCAGTTCTTC. Translated, it gives CASGGGDFTYNEQFF.

This clonotype came up many times. V and J are TRBV28 and TRBJ2-7, with TRBD2 matching 11 bases. This CDR3 has 16 amino acids. V dropped 4 bases and J dropped 1; count of bases not matched to a gene: 6. Germline V gives CDR1 MDHEN, CDR2 SYDVKM. CDR3 sequence: CASSSPGTSGSYEQYF. CDR3 nucleotides: TGTGCCAGCAGTTCCCCCGGGACTAGCGGTTCCTACGAGCAGTACTTC.